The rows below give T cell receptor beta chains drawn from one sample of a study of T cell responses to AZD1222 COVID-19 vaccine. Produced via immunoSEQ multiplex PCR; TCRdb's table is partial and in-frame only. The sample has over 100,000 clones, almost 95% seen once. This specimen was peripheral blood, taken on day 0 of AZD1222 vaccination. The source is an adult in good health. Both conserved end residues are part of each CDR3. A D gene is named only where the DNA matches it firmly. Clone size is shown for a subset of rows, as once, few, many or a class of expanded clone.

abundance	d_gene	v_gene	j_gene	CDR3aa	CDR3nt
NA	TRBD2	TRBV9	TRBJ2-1	CASSVASSGGMNEQFF	TGTGCCAGCAGCGTAGCTAGTAGCGGGGGAATGAATGAGCAGTTCTTC
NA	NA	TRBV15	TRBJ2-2	CATSRTPNTGELFF	TGTGCCACCAGCCGGACACCAAACACCGGGGAGCTGTTTTTT
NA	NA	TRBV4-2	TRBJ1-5	CASSPNAGGGYGNQPQHF	TGTGCCAGCAGCCCAAATGCTGGGGGCGGATATGGCAATCAGCCCCAGCATTTT
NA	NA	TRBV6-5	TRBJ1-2	CASSSREGPGKGYTF	TGTGCCAGCAGTTCCCGAGAGGGGCCGGGGAAGGGCTACACCTTC
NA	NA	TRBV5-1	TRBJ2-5	CASSWSQLTGETQYF	TGCGCCAGCAGTTGGTCTCAGTTGACTGGTGAGACCCAGTACTTC
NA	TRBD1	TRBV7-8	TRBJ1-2	CASSLSPTGSSGYTF	TGTGCCAGCAGCTTATCCCCGACAGGGTCGAGTGGCTACACCTTC
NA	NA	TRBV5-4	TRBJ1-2	CASSLSGGSYGYTF	TGTGCCAGCAGCTTGTCGGGGGGAAGCTATGGCTACACCTTC
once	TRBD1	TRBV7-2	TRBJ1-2	CASTGDRAAHGYTF	TGTGCCAGCACGGGGGACAGGGCGGCCCATGGCTACACCTTC
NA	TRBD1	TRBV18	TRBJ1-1	CASSPGTGANTEAFF	TGTGCCAGCTCACCAGGGACAGGGGCGAACACTGAAGCTTTCTTT
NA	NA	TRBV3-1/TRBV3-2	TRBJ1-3	CASSQPGRVGNTIYF	TGTGCCAGCAGCCAACCAGGACGGGTTGGAAACACCATATATTTT
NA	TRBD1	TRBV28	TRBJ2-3	CASSSRTGAGWSTQYF	TGTGCCAGCAGTTCGCGGACAGGGGCAGGGTGGAGTACGCAGTATTTT
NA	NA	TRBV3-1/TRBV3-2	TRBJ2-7	CASSQEGPVGSYEQYF	TGTGCCAGCAGCCAAGAGGGTCCAGTGGGCTCCTACGAGCAGTACTTC
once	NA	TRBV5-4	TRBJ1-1	CASSDDREAFF	TGTGCCAGCAGCGACGACAGGGAAGCTTTCTTT
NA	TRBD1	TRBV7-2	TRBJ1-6	CASSSGTGASPLHF	TGTGCCAGCAGCTCCGGGACAGGGGCCTCACCCCTCCACTTT
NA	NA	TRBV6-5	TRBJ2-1	CASSTIQNEQFF	TGTGCCAGCAGTACCATTCAGAATGAGCAGTTCTTC
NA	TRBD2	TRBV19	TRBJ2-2	CASSHSGGADTGELFF	TGTGCCAGTAGCCATAGCGGGGGGGCGGACACCGGGGAGCTGTTTTTT
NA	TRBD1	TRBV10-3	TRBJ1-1	CAISVQGDTEAFF	TGTGCCATCAGTGTACAGGGGGACACTGAAGCTTTCTTT
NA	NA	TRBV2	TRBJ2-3	CASSPPFTDTQYF	TGTGCCAGCAGTCCCCCTTTCACAGATACGCAGTATTTT
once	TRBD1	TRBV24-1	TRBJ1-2	CATSEGGADYGYTF	TGTGCCACCAGTGAAGGGGGCGCCGACTATGGCTACACCTTC
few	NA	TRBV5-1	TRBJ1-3	CASSWGAGALSGNTIYF	TGCGCCAGCAGTTGGGGGGCAGGGGCCCTCTCTGGAAACACCATATATTTT
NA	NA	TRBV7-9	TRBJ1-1	CASSPRGGTEAFF	TGTGCCAGCAGCCCCAGGGGAGGGACTGAAGCTTTCTTT
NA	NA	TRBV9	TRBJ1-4	CASSVGRVGEKLFF	TGTGCCAGCAGCGTAGGTAGGGTTGGGGAAAAACTGTTTTTT
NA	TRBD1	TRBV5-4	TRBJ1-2	CASSLGRQGPNSGYTF	TGTGCCAGCAGCTTGGGTCGACAGGGCCCTAATAGCGGCTACACCTTC
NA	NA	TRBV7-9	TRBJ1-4	CASSPAGTTNEKLFF	TGTGCCAGCAGCCCAGCCGGGACAACTAATGAAAAACTGTTTTTT
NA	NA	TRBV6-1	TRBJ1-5	CASSEQFIDQPQHF	TGTGCCAGCAGTGAACAGTTTATAGATCAGCCCCAGCATTTT
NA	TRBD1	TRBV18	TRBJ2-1	CASSAGTGGFNEQFF	TGTGCCAGCTCAGCCGGGACAGGGGGCTTCAATGAGCAGTTCTTC
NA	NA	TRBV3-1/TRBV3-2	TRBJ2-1	CASSRTNNEQFF	TGTGCCAGCAGCCGAACTAACAATGAGCAGTTCTTC
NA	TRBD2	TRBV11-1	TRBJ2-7	CASSLPSGGPTYEQYF	TGTGCCAGCAGCTTGCCTAGCGGGGGGCCAACATACGAGCAGTACTTC
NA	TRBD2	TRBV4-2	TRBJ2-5	CASSQVSGLAGGGETQYF	TGTGCCAGCAGCCAAGTTTCAGGACTAGCGGGGGGTGGGGAGACCCAGTACTTC
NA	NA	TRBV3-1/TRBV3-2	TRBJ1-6	CASSQTWDRGSPLHF	TGTGCCAGCAGCCAGACCTGGGACCGCGGTTCACCCCTCCACTTT
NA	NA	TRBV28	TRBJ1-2	CASSQGGYGYTF	TGTGCCAGCAGTCAGGGCGGCTATGGCTACACCTTC
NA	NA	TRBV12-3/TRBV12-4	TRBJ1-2	CASSQGYGYTF	TGTGCCAGCAGCCAAGGCTATGGCTACACCTTC
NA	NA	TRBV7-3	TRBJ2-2	CASSLTANTGELFF	TGTGCCAGCAGCTTAACGGCGAACACCGGGGAGCTGTTTTTT
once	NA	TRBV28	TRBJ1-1	CASSLEGLEAFF	TGTGCCAGCAGTTTAGAGGGGCTAGAAGCTTTCTTT
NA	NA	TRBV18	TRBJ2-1	CASSPSGQRTNEQFF	TGTGCCAGCTCACCATCAGGACAGCGGACCAATGAGCAGTTCTTC
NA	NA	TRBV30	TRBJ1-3	CAWRGSGNTIYF	TGTGCCTGGAGGGGGTCTGGAAACACCATATATTTT
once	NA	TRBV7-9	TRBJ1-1	CAIEGRVTEAFF	TGTGCCATAGAGGGCAGGGTCACTGAAGCTTTCTTT
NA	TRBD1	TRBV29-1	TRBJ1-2	CSIGQGGYGYTF	TGCAGCATTGGACAGGGGGGCTATGGCTACACCTTC
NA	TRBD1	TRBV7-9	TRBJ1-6	CASSPTGEGPYNSPLHF	TGTGCCAGCAGCCCCACAGGGGAGGGCCCCTATAATTCACCCCTCCACTTT
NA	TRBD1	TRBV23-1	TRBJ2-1	CASVLQGALGNEQFF	TGCGCCAGTGTATTACAGGGGGCGCTCGGCAATGAGCAGTTCTTC
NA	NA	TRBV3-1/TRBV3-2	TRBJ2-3	CASSRQSWTDTQYF	TGTGCCAGCAGCCGGCAGAGTTGGACAGATACGCAGTATTTT
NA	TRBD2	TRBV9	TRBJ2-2	CASSMAGGTGELFF	TGTGCCAGCAGCATGGCGGGAGGGACCGGGGAGCTGTTTTTT
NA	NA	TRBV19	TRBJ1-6	CASRDFWGPTNSPLHF	TGTGCCAGTAGGGACTTTTGGGGACCGACGAATTCACCCCTCCACTTT
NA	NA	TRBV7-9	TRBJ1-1	CASLRTALNTEAFF	TGTGCCAGCCTCAGGACAGCCTTGAACACTGAAGCTTTCTTT
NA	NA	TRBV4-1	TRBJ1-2	CASSQGPLLALYGYTF	TGCGCCAGCAGCCAAGGGCCCCTTTTAGCCCTCTATGGCTACACCTTC
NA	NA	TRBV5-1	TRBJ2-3	CASSLGQGGSDTQYF	TGCGCCAGCAGCTTAGGACAGGGAGGGTCAGATACGCAGTATTTT
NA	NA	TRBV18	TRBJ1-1	CASSPLGVGTEAFF	TGTGCCAGCTCACCACTCGGGGTAGGAACTGAAGCTTTCTTT
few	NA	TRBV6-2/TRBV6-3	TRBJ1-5	CASSYSGWEGLDQPQHF	TGTGCCAGCAGTTACTCGGGGTGGGAAGGGCTCGATCAGCCCCAGCATTTT
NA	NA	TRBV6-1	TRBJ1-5	CASSEAGNQPQHF	TGTGCCAGCAGTGAAGCCGGCAATCAGCCCCAGCATTTT
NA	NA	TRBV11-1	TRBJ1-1	CASSRQRNTEAFF	TGTGCCAGCAGCCGACAGAGGAACACTGAAGCTTTCTTT
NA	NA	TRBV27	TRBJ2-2	CASSPKGGFATGELFF	TGTGCCAGCAGTCCTAAGGGGGGGTTTGCCACCGGGGAGCTGTTTTTT
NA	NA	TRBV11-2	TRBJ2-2	CASSPRAGSGELFF	TGTGCCAGCAGCCCCAGAGCAGGGTCCGGGGAGCTGTTTTTT
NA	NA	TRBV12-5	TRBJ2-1	CASGKGPYNEQFF	TGTGCTAGTGGTAAGGGGCCCTACAATGAGCAGTTCTTC
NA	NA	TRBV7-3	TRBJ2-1	CASSPGIGRNEQFF	TGTGCCAGCAGCCCGGGCATTGGGAGGAATGAGCAGTTCTTC
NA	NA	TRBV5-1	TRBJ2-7	CASRQATYEQYF	TGCGCCAGCAGACAGGCTACCTACGAGCAGTACTTC
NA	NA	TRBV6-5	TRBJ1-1	CASSYSGDNTEAFF	TGTGCCAGCAGTTACTCAGGGGATAACACTGAAGCTTTCTTT
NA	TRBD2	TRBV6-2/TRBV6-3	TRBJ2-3	CASSSGLAGGADTQYF	TGTGCCAGCAGTTCGGGACTAGCGGGGGGTGCGGATACGCAGTATTTT
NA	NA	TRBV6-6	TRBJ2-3	CASSPGGRTQYF	TGTGCCAGCAGCCCCGGGGGGCGTACGCAGTATTTT
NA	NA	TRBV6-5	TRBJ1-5	CASSSGAQQPQHF	TGTGCCAGCAGTTCGGGGGCTCAACAGCCCCAGCATTTT